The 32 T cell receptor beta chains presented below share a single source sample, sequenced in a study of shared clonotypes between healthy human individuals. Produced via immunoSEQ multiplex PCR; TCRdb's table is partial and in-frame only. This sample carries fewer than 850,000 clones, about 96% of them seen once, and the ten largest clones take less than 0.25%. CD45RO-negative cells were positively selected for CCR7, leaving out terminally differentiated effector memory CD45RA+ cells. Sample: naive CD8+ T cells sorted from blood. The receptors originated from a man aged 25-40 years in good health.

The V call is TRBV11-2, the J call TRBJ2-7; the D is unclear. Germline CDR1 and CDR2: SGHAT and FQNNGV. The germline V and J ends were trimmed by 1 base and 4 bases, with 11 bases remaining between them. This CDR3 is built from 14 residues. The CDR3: CASSLVGKPYEQYF. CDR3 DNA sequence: TGTGCCAGCAGCTTAGTTGGGAAACCATACGAGCAGTACTTC.

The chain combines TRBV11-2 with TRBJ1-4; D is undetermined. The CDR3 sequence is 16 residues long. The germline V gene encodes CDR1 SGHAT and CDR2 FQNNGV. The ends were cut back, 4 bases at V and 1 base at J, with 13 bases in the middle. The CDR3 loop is CASSSGIPLTNEKLFF. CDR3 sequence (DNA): TGTGCCAGCAGCTCCGGGATACCGTTAACTAATGAAAAACTGTTTTTT.

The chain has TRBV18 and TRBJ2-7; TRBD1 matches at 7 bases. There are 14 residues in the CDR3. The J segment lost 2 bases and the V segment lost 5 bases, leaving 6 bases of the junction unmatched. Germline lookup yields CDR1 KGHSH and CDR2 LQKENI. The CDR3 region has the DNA TGTGCCAGCTCAGAGGGACAGACAGCCTACGAGCAGTACTTC. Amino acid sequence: CASSEGQTAYEQYF.

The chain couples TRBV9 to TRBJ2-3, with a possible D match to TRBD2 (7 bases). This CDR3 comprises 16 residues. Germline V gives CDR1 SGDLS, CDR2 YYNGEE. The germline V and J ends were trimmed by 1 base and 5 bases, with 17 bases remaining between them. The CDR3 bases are TGTGCCAGCAGCGTACCGGGGGCGGGAGTCAGAGATACGCAGTATTTT. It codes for CASSVPGAGVRDTQYF.

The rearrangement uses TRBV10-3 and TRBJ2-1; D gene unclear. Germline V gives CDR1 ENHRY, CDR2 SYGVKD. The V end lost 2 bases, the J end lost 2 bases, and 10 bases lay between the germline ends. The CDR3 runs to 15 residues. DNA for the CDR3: TGTGCCATCAGTGAGGGGGATCACACCTACAATGAGCAGTTCTTC. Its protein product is CAISEGDHTYNEQFF.

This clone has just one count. The chain's CDR3 is CASSVEGSGDEETQYF. DNA of the CDR3: TGTGCCAGCAGCGTAGAAGGTAGCGGGGACGAAGAGACCCAGTACTTC. The chain has TRBV9 and TRBJ2-5; TRBD2 matches at 8 bases. The CDR3 is made up of 16 amino acids. Germline assignment: CDR1 SGDLS and CDR2 YYNGEE. The V segment lost 0 bases and the J segment 3 bases; nucleotides outside the gene matches: 7.

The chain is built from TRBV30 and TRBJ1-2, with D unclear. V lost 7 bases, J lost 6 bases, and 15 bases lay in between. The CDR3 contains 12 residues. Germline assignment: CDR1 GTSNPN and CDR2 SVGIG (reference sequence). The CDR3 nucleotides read TGTGCCTTGAGGAGGGCTCCGAATGGCTACACCTTC. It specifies CALRRAPNGYTF. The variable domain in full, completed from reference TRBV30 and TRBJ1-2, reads SQTIHQWPATLVQPVGSPLSLECTVEGTSNPNLYWYRQAAGRGLQLLFYSVGIGQISSEVPQNLSASRPQDRQFILSSKKLLLSDSGFYLCALRRAPNGYTFGSGTRLTVV.

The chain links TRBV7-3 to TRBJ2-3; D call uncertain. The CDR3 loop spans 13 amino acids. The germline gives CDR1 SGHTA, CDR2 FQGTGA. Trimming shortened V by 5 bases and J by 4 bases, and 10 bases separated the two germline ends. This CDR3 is CASSTDGPDTQYF. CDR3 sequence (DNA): TGTGCCAGCAGCACAGACGGACCAGATACGCAGTATTTT.

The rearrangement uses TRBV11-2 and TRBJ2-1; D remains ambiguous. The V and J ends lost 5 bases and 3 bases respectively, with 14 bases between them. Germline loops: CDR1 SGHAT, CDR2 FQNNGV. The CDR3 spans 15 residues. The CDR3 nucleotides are TGTGCCAGCAGCACGACTGGCAGTTACTACAATGAGCAGTTCTTC. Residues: CASSTTGSYYNEQFF.

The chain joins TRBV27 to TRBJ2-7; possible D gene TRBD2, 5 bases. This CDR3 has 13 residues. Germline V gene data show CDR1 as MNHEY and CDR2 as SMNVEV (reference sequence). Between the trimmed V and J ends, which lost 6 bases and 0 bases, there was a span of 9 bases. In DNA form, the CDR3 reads TGTGCCAGCAGAGCAGCGGCCTCCTACGAGCAGTACTTC. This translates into CASRAAASYEQYF.

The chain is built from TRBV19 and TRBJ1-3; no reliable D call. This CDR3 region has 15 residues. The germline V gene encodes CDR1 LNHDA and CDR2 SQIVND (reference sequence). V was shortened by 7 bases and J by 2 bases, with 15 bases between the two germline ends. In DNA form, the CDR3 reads TGTGCCAGTAACCAAGACTGGGGAGCTGGAAACACCATATATTTT. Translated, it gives CASNQDWGAGNTIYF.

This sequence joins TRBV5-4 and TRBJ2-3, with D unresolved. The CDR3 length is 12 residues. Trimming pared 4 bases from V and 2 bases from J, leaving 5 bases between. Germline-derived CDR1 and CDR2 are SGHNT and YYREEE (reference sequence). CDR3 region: CASSLTTDTQYF. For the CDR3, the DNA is TGTGCCAGCAGCCTGACCACAGATACGCAGTATTTT.

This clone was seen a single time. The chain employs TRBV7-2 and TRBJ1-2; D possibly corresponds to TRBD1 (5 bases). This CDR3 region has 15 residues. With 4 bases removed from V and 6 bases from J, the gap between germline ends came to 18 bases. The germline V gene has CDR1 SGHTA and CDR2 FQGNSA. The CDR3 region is CASSSPGLSKDGYTF. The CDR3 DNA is TGTGCCAGCAGCTCGCCGGGACTCTCAAAGGATGGCTACACCTTC.

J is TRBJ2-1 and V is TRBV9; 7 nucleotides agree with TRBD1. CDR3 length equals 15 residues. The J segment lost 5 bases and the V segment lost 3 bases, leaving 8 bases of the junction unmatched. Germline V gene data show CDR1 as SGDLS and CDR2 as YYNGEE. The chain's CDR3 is CASSADRDFDNEQFF. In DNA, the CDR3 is TGTGCCAGCAGCGCAGACAGGGATTTTGACAATGAGCAGTTCTTC.

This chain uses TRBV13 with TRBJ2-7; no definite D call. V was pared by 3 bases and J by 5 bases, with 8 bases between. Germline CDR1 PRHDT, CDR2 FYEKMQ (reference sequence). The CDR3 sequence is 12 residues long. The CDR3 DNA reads TGTGCCAGCAGCTTGCGTGGGCACGAGCAGTACTTC. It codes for CASSLRGHEQYF.

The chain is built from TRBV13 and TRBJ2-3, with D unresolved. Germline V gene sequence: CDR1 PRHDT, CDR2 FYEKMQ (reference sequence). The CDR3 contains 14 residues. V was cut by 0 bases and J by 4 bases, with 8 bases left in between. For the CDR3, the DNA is TGTGCCAGCAGCTTAGGGATAAGGGCAGATACGCAGTATTTT. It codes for CASSLGIRADTQYF.

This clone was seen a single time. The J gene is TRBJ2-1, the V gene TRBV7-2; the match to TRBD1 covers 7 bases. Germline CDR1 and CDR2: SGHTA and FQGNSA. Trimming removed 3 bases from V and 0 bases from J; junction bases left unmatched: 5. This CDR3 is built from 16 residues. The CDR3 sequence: CASSLWGQSSYNEQFF. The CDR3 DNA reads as TGTGCCAGCAGCTTGTGGGGACAGAGCTCCTACAATGAGCAGTTCTTC.

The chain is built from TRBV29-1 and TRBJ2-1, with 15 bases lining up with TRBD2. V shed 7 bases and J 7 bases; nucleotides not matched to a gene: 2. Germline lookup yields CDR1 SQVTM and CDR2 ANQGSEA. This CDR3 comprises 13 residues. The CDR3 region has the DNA TGCAGCGGGACTAGCGGGAGGGTGAATGAGCAGTTCTTC. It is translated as CSGTSGRVNEQFF.

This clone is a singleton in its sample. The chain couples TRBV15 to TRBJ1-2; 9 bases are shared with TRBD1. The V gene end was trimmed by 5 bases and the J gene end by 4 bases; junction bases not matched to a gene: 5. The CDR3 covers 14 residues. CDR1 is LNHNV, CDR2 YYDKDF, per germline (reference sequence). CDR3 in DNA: TGTGCCACCAGCTCGGGACAGGGTTTCTATGGCTACACCTTC. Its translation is CATSSGQGFYGYTF.

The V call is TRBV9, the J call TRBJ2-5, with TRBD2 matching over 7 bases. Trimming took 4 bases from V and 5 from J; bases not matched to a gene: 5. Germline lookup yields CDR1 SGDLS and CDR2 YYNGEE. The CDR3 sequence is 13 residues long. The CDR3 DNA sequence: TGTGCCAGCAGCCCCGGGGGGACGGAGACCCAGTACTTC. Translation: CASSPGGTETQYF.

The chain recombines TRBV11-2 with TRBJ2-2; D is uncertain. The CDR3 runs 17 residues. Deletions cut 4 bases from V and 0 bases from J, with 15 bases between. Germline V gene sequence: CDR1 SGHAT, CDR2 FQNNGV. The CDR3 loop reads CASSSPRYLPNTGELFF. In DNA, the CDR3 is TGTGCCAGCAGCTCCCCACGCTACCTTCCGAACACCGGGGAGCTGTTTTTT.

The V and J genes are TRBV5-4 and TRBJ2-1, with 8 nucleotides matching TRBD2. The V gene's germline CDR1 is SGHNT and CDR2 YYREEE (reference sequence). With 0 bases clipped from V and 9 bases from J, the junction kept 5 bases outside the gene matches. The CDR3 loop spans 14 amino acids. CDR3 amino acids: CASSLGGLDSEQFF. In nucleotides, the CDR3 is TGTGCCAGCAGCTTGGGGGGACTAGATTCTGAGCAGTTCTTC.

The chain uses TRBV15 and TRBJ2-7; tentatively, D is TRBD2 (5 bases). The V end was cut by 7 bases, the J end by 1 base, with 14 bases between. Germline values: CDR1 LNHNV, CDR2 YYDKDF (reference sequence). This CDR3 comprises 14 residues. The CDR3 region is CATTTSDHSYEQYF. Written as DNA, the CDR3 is TGTGCCACCACAACTAGTGATCATTCCTACGAGCAGTACTTC.

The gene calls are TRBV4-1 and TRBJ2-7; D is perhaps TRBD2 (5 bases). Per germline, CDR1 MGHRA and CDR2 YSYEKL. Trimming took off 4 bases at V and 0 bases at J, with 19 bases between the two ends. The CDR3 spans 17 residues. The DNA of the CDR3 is TGCGCCAGCAGCCGAGAGGGCTTCGGACGGTTCTCCTACGAGCAGTACTTC. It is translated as CASSREGFGRFSYEQYF.

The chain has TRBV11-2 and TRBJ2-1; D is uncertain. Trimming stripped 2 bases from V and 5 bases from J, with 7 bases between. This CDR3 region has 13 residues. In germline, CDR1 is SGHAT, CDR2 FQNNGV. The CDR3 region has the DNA TGTGCCAGCAGCTTAAGCGACAACAATGAGCAGTTCTTC. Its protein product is CASSLSDNNEQFF.

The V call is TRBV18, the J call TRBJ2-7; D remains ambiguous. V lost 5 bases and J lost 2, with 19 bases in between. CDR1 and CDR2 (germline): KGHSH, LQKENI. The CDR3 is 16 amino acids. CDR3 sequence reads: CASSKDSSTLTYEQYF. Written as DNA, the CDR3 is TGTGCCAGCTCAAAGGATAGCAGCACACTAACCTACGAGCAGTACTTC.

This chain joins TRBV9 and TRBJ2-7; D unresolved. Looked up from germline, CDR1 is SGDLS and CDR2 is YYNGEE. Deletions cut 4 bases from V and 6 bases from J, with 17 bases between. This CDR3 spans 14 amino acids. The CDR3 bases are TGTGCCAGCAGCCTTAACGGTCGTCTGGGCGAGCAGTACTTC. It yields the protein CASSLNGRLGEQYF.

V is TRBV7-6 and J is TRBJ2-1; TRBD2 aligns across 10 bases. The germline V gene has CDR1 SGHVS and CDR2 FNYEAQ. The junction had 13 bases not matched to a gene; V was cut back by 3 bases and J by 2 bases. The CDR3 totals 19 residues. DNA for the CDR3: TGTGCCAGCAGCTTGAGCAGTCCTAGTAGCGGGGGGCCCTACAATGAGCAGTTCTTC. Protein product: CASSLSSPSSGGPYNEQFF. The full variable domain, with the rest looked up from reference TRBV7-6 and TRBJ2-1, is GAGVSQSPRYKVTKRGQDVALRCDPISGHVSLYWYRQALGQGPEFLTYFNYEAQQDKSGLPNDRFSAERPEGSISTLTIQRTEQRDSAMYRCASSLSSPSSGGPYNEQFFGPGTRLTVL.

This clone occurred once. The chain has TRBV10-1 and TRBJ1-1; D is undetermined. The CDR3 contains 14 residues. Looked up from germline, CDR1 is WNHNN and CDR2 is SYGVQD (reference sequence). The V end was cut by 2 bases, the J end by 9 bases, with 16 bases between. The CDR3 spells CASSEAPGAGKAFF. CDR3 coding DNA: TGCGCCAGCAGTGAGGCCCCGGGAGCGGGGAAAGCTTTCTTT.

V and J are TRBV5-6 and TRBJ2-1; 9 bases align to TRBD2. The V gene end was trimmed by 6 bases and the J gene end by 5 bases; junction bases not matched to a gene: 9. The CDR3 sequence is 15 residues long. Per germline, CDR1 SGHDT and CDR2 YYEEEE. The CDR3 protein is CASITRGGRDNEQFF. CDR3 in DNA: TGTGCCAGCATCACCCGGGGCGGGAGGGACAATGAGCAGTTCTTC.

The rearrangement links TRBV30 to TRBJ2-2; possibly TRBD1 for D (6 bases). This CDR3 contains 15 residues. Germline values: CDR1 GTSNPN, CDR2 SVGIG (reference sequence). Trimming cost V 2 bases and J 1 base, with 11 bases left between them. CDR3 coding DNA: TGTGCCTGGAGTAACCCGACAGGGAACACCGGGGAGCTGTTTTTT. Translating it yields CAWSNPTGNTGELFF. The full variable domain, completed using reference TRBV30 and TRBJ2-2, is SQTIHQWPATLVQPVGSPLSLECTVEGTSNPNLYWYRQAAGRGLQLLFYSVGIGQISSEVPQNLSASRPQDRQFILSSKKLLLSDSGFYLCAWSNPTGNTGELFFGEGSRLTVL.

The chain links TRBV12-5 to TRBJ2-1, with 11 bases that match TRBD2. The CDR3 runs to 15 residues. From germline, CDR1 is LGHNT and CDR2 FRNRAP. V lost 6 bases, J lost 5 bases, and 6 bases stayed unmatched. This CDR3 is CASGPGTSGNNEQFF. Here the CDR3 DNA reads TGTGCTAGTGGACCCGGGACTAGCGGTAACAATGAGCAGTTCTTC.